Following are 25 T cell receptor beta chains from one sample sequenced in a study of CD8+ T cells in alopecia areata. Isolated RNA was reverse transcribed into cDNA used as the sequencing template. Using immunoSEQ multiplex PCR, the repertoire was profiled, and TCRdb retains in-frame clones only, with some absent. Seen here are hundreds of thousands of clones, roughly 69% observed once, and the top ten hold approximately 1.2%. The specimen was CD4+ T cells sorted from blood, collected at week 0. Receptors originate from a human donor with alopecia areata.

The chain uses TRBV6-5 and TRBJ1-6, with 7 bases aligning to TRBD1. The ends lost 7 bases at V and 9 bases at J; junction bases unmatched: 9. Per germline, CDR1 MNHEY and CDR2 SVGAGI. The CDR3 is made up of 14 amino acids. Here the CDR3 reads CASTGQAGGSPLHF. Here the CDR3 DNA reads TGTGCCAGCACTGGACAGGCGGGAGGTTCACCCCTCCACTTT.

The CDR3: CAWRVPGANYGYTF. DNA for the CDR3: TGTGCCTGGAGGGTACCGGGGGCTAACTATGGCTACACCTTC. This chain joins TRBV30 and TRBJ1-2, with D possibly TRBD1 on 5 matching bases. The germline V and J ends were trimmed by 3 bases and 0 bases, with 11 bases remaining between them. The CDR3 sequence is 14 residues long. Germline CDR1 and CDR2: GTSNPN and SVGIG (reference sequence). Combining the CDR3 with reference TRBV30 and TRBJ1-2 gives the whole variable domain SQTIHQWPATLVQPVGSPLSLECTVEGTSNPNLYWYRQAAGRGLQLLFYSVGIGQISSEVPQNLSASRPQDRQFILSSKKLLLSDSGFYLCAWRVPGANYGYTFGSGTRLTVV.

The chain links TRBV5-1 to TRBJ2-3; D possibly corresponds to TRBD1 (6 bases). Germline CDR1 and CDR2: SGHRS and YFSETQ. This CDR3 contains 14 residues. Trimming took 2 bases from V and 5 from J, leaving 12 bases between them. In DNA form, the CDR3 reads TGCGCCAGCAGCTTCGACAGGCCCCGAGATACGCAGTATTTT. Its protein is CASSFDRPRDTQYF.

The rearrangement joins TRBV5-1 to TRBJ2-1; TRBD1 matches 9 bases. The length of the CDR3 is 15 residues. Germline V gene lookup returns CDR1 SGHRS and CDR2 YFSETQ. V lost 4 bases to trimming and J lost 2 bases; unmatched junction nucleotides: 4. The CDR3 region has the DNA TGCGCCAGCAGCCGGGACAGGGCGGCCTACAATGAGCAGTTCTTC. Amino acid sequence: CASSRDRAAYNEQFF. Variable domain in full (rest from reference TRBV5-1 and TRBJ2-1): KAGVTQTPRYLIKTRGQQVTLSCSPISGHRSVSWYQQTPGQGLQFLFEYFSETQRNKGNFPGRFSGRQFSNSRSEMNVSTLELGDSALYLCASSRDRAAYNEQFFGPGTRLTVL.

This clone rates as medium-sized. V gene TRBV10-3 combines with J gene TRBJ1-6; tentatively, D is TRBD1 (6 bases). CDR1 and CDR2 from the germline V gene are ENHRY and SYGVKD. This CDR3 comprises 12 residues. The germline V and J ends were trimmed by 10 bases and 5 bases, with 9 bases remaining between them. CDR3 protein: CATGTNNSPLHF. The CDR3 DNA follows: TGTGCCACCGGGACAAATAATTCACCCCTCCACTTT.

As concerns this clone: Other DNA sequences in this sample translate to the same CDR3. The chain combines TRBV29-1 with TRBJ1-2; D is undetermined. The germline V gene has CDR1 SQVTM and CDR2 ANQGSEA. The CDR3 loop spans 12 amino acids. V gave up 6 bases and J gave up 3 bases, with 11 bases separating them. CDR3 amino acids: CSVVVGDYGYTF. The DNA of the CDR3 is TGCAGCGTCGTGGTCGGGGACTATGGCTACACCTTC.

This clone was detected a few times. V usage is TRBV27 and J usage is TRBJ2-3; 7 nucleotides agree with TRBD1. Germline lookup yields CDR1 MNHEY and CDR2 SMNVEV (reference sequence). This CDR3 region has 15 residues. Trimming took 5 bases from V and 6 from J; bases not matched to a gene: 11. CDR3 DNA: TGTGCCAGCAGTCCACGACAGGGTAGCATTGATACGCAGTATTTT. This sequence encodes CASSPRQGSIDTQYF.

This clone came up a few times. The chain recombines TRBV19 with TRBJ2-3; 9 nucleotides match TRBD1. Losses at the gene ends were 5 bases for V and 6 bases for J; bases not matched to a gene: 6. CDR1 and CDR2 (germline): LNHDA, SQIVND (reference sequence). This CDR3 contains 14 residues. CDR3 sequence: CASSPRTGVDTQYF. CDR3 DNA sequence: TGTGCCAGTAGTCCGAGGACAGGGGTGGATACGCAGTATTTT.

The V gene is TRBV9, the J gene TRBJ1-2; D possibly corresponds to TRBD1 (6 bases). In germline, CDR1 is SGDLS, CDR2 YYNGEE. The V gene lost 3 bases and the J gene lost 9 bases, with 15 bases spanning the gap. The CDR3 covers 13 residues. The CDR3 coding sequence is TGTGCCAGCAGCGAGGGAGTAGGGACAAGCTACACCTTC. Encoded protein: CASSEGVGTSYTF. Filled out from reference TRBV9 and TRBJ1-2, the complete variable domain reads DSGVTQTPKHLITATGQRVTLRCSPRSGDLSVYWYQQSLDQGLQFLIQYYNGEERAKGNILERFSAQQFPDLHSELNLSSLELGDSALYFCASSEGVGTSYTFGSGTRLTVV.

V is TRBV9 and J is TRBJ2-1; D might be TRBD2 (6 bases). This CDR3 is built from 16 residues. Deletions cut 2 bases from V and 5 bases from J, with 17 bases between. The germline V gene encodes CDR1 SGDLS and CDR2 YYNGEE. The CDR3: CASSVDLASRDNEQFF. In DNA, the CDR3 is TGTGCCAGCAGCGTCGACCTAGCGAGTCGGGACAATGAGCAGTTCTTC. Using reference TRBV9 and TRBJ2-1 for the parts outside the CDR3, the full variable domain is DSGVTQTPKHLITATGQRVTLRCSPRSGDLSVYWYQQSLDQGLQFLIQYYNGEERAKGNILERFSAQQFPDLHSELNLSSLELGDSALYFCASSVDLASRDNEQFFGPGTRLTVL.

To note about this clone: The sample has other DNA sequences that encode this CDR3 too. The chain combines TRBV5-1 with TRBJ1-4, with TRBD1 identical over 8 bases. The V and J ends lost 5 bases and 8 bases, in that order; junction bases with no gene match: 8. Germline CDR1 is SGHRS and CDR2 is YFSETQ. The CDR3 length is 14 residues. The CDR3 coding sequence is TGCGCCAGCAGTCCCGGACAGGGAGGCGAAAAACTGTTTTTT. This translates into CASSPGQGGEKLFF.

The V gene is TRBV5-1, the J gene TRBJ2-6, with D perhaps matching TRBD2 (6 bases). The CDR3 contains 14 residues. Germline CDR1 is SGHRS and CDR2 is YFSETQ. V lost 6 bases and J lost 2, with 9 bases in between. The CDR3 region is CASTAGTGANVLTF. CDR3 nucleotide sequence: TGCGCCAGCACCGCGGGGACTGGGGCCAACGTCCTGACTTTC.

This chain links TRBV27 with TRBJ2-1; no clear D. The V gene's germline CDR1 is MNHEY and CDR2 SMNVEV (reference sequence). The V gene lost 0 bases and the J gene lost 4 bases, with 13 bases spanning the gap. The CDR3 is 16 residues long. The DNA for the CDR3 is TGTGCCAGCAGTTTATCGTCCAGGCGCAGGTACAATGAGCAGTTCTTC. Encoded protein: CASSLSSRRRYNEQFF.

V and J are TRBV19 and TRBJ2-1; 11 bases map to TRBD2. The CDR3 consists of 15 residues. Germline V gene lookup returns CDR1 LNHDA and CDR2 SQIVND (reference sequence). V gave up 3 bases and J gave up 4 bases; unmatched junction bases: 2. This CDR3 reads CASSISSGGYNEQFF. The CDR3 DNA follows: TGTGCCAGTAGTATTTCTAGCGGGGGGTACAATGAGCAGTTCTTC.

V gene TRBV7-9 combines with J gene TRBJ2-4, with TRBD1 identical over 10 bases. The CDR3 runs 16 residues. Germline-derived CDR1 and CDR2 are SEHNR and FQNEAQ (reference sequence). V lost 5 bases to trimming and J lost 6 bases; unmatched junction nucleotides: 10. CDR3 protein: CASSGDRGILGNIQYF. DNA of the CDR3: TGTGCCAGCAGCGGGGACAGGGGTATTCTTGGAAACATTCAGTACTTC.

The rearrangement links TRBV6-5 to TRBJ1-1; D possibly corresponds to TRBD1 (6 bases). Germline V lookup: CDR1 MNHEY, CDR2 SVGAGI. The ends were cut back, 5 bases at V and 1 base at J, with 8 bases in the middle. CDR3 length: 13 residues. The CDR3 bases are TGTGCCAGCAGTGTACAGGGGAACACTGAAGCTTTCTTT. The encoded protein is CASSVQGNTEAFF.

The J gene is TRBJ2-3, the V gene TRBV20-1; 7 bases map to TRBD1. V shed 6 bases, J shed 6 bases, and the junction held 3 bases outside the gene matches. The germline V gene has CDR1 DFQATT and CDR2 SNEGSKA (reference sequence). This CDR3 has 11 residues. The CDR3 protein is CSAEGADTQYF. The CDR3 DNA sequence: TGCAGTGCCGAGGGGGCCGATACGCAGTATTTT.

This clone has only a few counts. The chain uses TRBV29-1 and TRBJ2-5; no reliable D call. The germline V gene encodes CDR1 SQVTM and CDR2 ANQGSEA. Trimming cost V 2 bases and J 1 base, with 8 bases left between them. The CDR3 extends over 13 amino acids. CDR3 sequence (DNA): TGCAGCGTTGAAAAGGAGTCCCAAGAGACCCAGTACTTC. Its protein is CSVEKESQETQYF. The variable domain in full, with the rest retrieved from reference TRBV29-1 and TRBJ2-5, is SAVISQKPSRDICQRGTSLTIQCQVDSQVTMMFWYRQQPGQSLTLIATANQGSEATYESGFVIDKFPISRPNLTFSTLTVSNMSPEDSSIYLCSVEKESQETQYFGPGTRLLVL.

V and J are TRBV5-1 and TRBJ2-3, with 7 nucleotides matching TRBD1. The CDR3 length is 17 residues. The ends lost 7 bases at V and 0 bases at J; junction bases unmatched: 14. Germline V CDR1 and CDR2: SGHRS, YFSETQ. CDR3 residues: CASCSGRQGPSTDTQYF. In DNA, the CDR3 is TGCGCCAGCTGCTCAGGTCGACAGGGCCCAAGCACAGATACGCAGTATTTT.

The gene calls are TRBV12-5 and TRBJ2-5, with TRBD2 as a possible D gene (5 bases). V was pared by 7 bases and J by 0 bases, with 15 bases between. Germline V gene sequence: CDR1 LGHNT, CDR2 FRNRAP. CDR3 length: 15 residues. CDR3 sequence reads: CASATLEGYQETQYF. CDR3 coding DNA: TGTGCTAGTGCCACGCTCGAGGGATACCAAGAGACCCAGTACTTC. Combining the CDR3 with reference TRBV12-5 and TRBJ2-5 gives the whole variable domain DARVTQTPRHKVTEMGQEVTMRCQPILGHNTVFWYRQTMMQGLELLAYFRNRAPLDDSGMPKDRFSAEMPDATLATLKIQPSEPRDSAVYFCASATLEGYQETQYFGPGTRLLVL.

The CDR3 region has the DNA TGTGCCTGGAGTCCAACGACAGGACTCGGTTCACCCCTCCACTTT. Its protein product is CAWSPTTGLGSPLHF. The chain uses TRBV30 and TRBJ1-6; a possible D gene is TRBD1 (6 bases). There are 15 residues in the CDR3. Germline CDR1 and CDR2: GTSNPN and SVGIG (reference sequence). V gave up 2 bases and J gave up 9 bases, with 17 bases separating them.

CDR3 nucleotide sequence: TGTGCCTGGAGTCAGGACAGGGGGTCTGGCGAGCAGTACTTC. It encodes CAWSQDRGSGEQYF. The rearrangement joins TRBV30 to TRBJ2-7; 10 nucleotides agree with TRBD1. V trimming: 2 bases; J trimming: 6 bases; junction bases outside the gene matches: 7. The CDR3 extends over 14 amino acids. Germline CDR1 GTSNPN, CDR2 SVGIG (reference sequence).

The V gene is TRBV29-1, the J gene TRBJ2-1; tentatively, D is TRBD1 (6 bases). Germline values: CDR1 SQVTM, CDR2 ANQGSEA. The ends were cut back, 7 bases at V and 0 bases at J, with 13 bases in the middle. The CDR3 covers 14 residues. CDR3 DNA sequence: TGCAGCGCTGGCTGGGGGCTCTCCTACAATGAGCAGTTCTTC. Its translation is CSAGWGLSYNEQFF.

The V gene is TRBV7-2, the J gene TRBJ1-1; D perhaps matches TRBD1 (5 bases). Per the germline V gene, CDR1 is SGHTA and CDR2 is FQGNSA. The CDR3 has 15 residues. Trimming left V 0 bases short and J 1 base short, with 9 bases between. The CDR3 sequence: CASSLAGTPNTEAFF. CDR3 DNA sequence: TGTGCCAGCAGCTTAGCTGGGACTCCGAACACTGAAGCTTTCTTT.

The chain joins TRBV5-6 to TRBJ1-2; D not certain. V lost 2 bases to trimming and J lost 4 bases, with 9 bases between them. Germline CDR1 reads SGHDT; CDR2 reads YYEEEE. This CDR3 is built from 13 residues. CDR3 sequence reads: CASSFGSAYGYTF. The CDR3 DNA reads as TGTGCCAGCAGCTTCGGCAGCGCCTATGGCTACACCTTC.